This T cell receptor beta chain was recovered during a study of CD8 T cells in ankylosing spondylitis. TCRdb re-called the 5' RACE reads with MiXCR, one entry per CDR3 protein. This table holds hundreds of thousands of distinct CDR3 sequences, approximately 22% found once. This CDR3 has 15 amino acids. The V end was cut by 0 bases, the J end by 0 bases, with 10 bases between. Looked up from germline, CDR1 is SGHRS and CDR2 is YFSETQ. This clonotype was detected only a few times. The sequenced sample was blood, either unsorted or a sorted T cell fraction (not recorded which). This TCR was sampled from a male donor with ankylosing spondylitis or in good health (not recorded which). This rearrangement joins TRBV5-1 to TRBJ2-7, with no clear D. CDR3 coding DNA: TGCGCCAGCAGCTTGGAGATGGGCCTCTCCTACGAGCAGTACTTC. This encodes CASSLEMGLSYEQYF.